This T cell receptor beta chain was profiled in a study of blood T cell repertoires in COVID-19. Assay: immunoSEQ multiplex PCR; the TCRdb copy retains only in-frame clones and omits some. Among some 95,000 clones listed, over 75% were seen once. Trimming removed 5 bases from V and 11 bases from J, with 18 bases in between. Germline assignment: CDR1 SGHTA and CDR2 FQGTGA. The CDR3 covers 13 residues. Sequenced: peripheral blood. V is TRBV7-3 and J is TRBJ1-1, with unresolved D. The sequence derives from a man in his sixties or seventies with acute or convalescent COVID-19. In nucleotides, the CDR3 is TGTGCCAGCAGCCCCAACGGGGAGGAGTCGGCTTTCTTT. Its translation: CASSPNGEESAFF.